These 23 T cell receptor beta chains were sequenced from one sample in a study of long-term antiretroviral therapy in people with HIV (dated by TCRdb to between 2022 and 2023). Sequencing of the TRB variable region was done with the immunoSEQ hsTCRB v3.0 assay at survey level resolution. TCRdb took over this immuneACCESS table, retaining in-frame rearrangements with V and J assigned. Such tables are incomplete; in checked studies, under half of the missing clones stem from an unresolved V gene, and the remainder is unexplained. The sample yields around 19,000 clones; approximately 80% were counted once. Together, the top ten hold approximately 14% of the sample. The sequencing used unsorted PBMCs, collected 0.3 years after starting antiretroviral therapy. The source of these receptors is a woman aged 45-59 years with HIV.

This chain joins TRBV29-1 and TRBJ2-5; 11 bases align to TRBD1. CDR3 length: 16 residues. From germline, CDR1 is SQVTM and CDR2 ANQGSEA. The V and J ends lost 4 bases and 2 bases, in that order; junction bases with no gene match: 9. The CDR3 reads CSVAIGTGGVQETQYF. DNA of the CDR3: TGCAGCGTTGCCATCGGGACAGGGGGTGTTCAAGAGACCCAGTACTTC.

This clone was found a few times. The chain links TRBV6-1 to TRBJ1-5; 9 nucleotides line up with TRBD1. CDR1 is MNHNS and CDR2 is SASEGT in the germline V gene. This CDR3 is 16 amino acids long. Trimming removed 3 bases from V and 2 bases from J; junction bases left unmatched: 5. Here the CDR3 reads CASSDDWTGGNQPQHF. CDR3 bases: TGTGCCAGCAGTGACGACTGGACAGGGGGCAATCAGCCCCAGCATTTT.

The chain recombines TRBV13 with TRBJ2-1; 7 nucleotides agree with TRBD1. Germline V gives CDR1 PRHDT, CDR2 FYEKMQ (reference sequence). With V trimmed by 2 bases and J by 4 bases, 5 bases remained unmatched. This CDR3 has 15 amino acids. The CDR3 here is CASSLLGGNYNEQFF. Written as DNA, the CDR3 is TGTGCCAGCAGCTTACTAGGGGGCAATTACAATGAGCAGTTCTTC.

This clone was seen a handful of times. The chain carries TRBV7-2 and TRBJ2-5, with unresolved D. This CDR3 is built from 14 residues. The germline gives CDR1 SGHTA, CDR2 FQGNSA. Trimming took 4 bases from V and 1 from J, leaving 10 bases between them. The CDR3 sequence is CASSSKGLQETQYF. DNA of the CDR3: TGTGCCAGCAGCTCAAAGGGTCTCCAAGAGACCCAGTACTTC.

This clone was counted a single time. The chain joins TRBV20-1 to TRBJ2-1; no reliable D call. CDR3 length equals 11 residues. V was cut by 4 bases and J by 9 bases, with 10 bases left in between. Germline CDR1 and CDR2: DFQATT and SNEGSKA (reference sequence). In nucleotides, the CDR3 is TGCAGTGCTACCCTATTAGGTGAGCAGTTCTTC. Translation gives CSATLLGEQFF.

V usage is TRBV10-3 and J usage is TRBJ2-5; a weak D match, TRBD2 (6 bases). V was shortened by 5 bases and J by 3 bases, with 10 bases between the two germline ends. Germline CDR1 ENHRY, CDR2 SYGVKD. The CDR3 is 13 amino acids. CDR3 region: CAISRDSEETQYF. The CDR3 nucleotides are TGTGCCATCAGTCGGGACTCCGAAGAGACCCAGTACTTC.

The chain has TRBV19 and TRBJ2-1, with D uncertain. The V end lost 4 bases, the J end lost 0 bases, and 7 bases lay between the germline ends. This CDR3 is built from 14 residues. Germline CDR1 LNHDA, CDR2 SQIVND (reference sequence). CDR3 in amino acids: CASSRSSSYNEQFF. CDR3 nucleotide sequence: TGTGCCAGTAGTAGGAGCTCCTCCTACAATGAGCAGTTCTTC.

The chain employs TRBV27 and TRBJ2-1, with 9 bases matching TRBD1. The CDR3 spans 13 residues. CDR1 is MNHEY and CDR2 is SMNVEV in the germline V gene (reference sequence). Unmatched junction bases numbered 3, after V lost 5 bases and J lost 7 bases. The CDR3 spells CASSAGQGNEQFF. CDR3 nucleotide sequence: TGTGCCAGCAGTGCCGGACAGGGGAATGAGCAGTTCTTC.

This clone was seen only once. The chain carries TRBV5-6 and TRBJ2-2; maybe TRBD1 (6 bases). Germline CDR1 reads SGHDT; CDR2 reads YYEEEE. Between the trimmed V and J ends, which lost 3 bases and 1 base, there was a span of 13 bases. The CDR3 is 16 amino acids. The CDR3 loop reads CASSSPGTQNTGELFF. For the CDR3, the DNA is TGTGCCAGCAGCTCTCCCGGGACACAGAACACCGGGGAGCTGTTTTTT.

The rearrangement uses TRBV19 and TRBJ2-2; perhaps D is TRBD1 or TRBD2 (5 bases each). V shed 4 bases and J shed 5 bases, with 14 bases lying between them. This CDR3 spans 15 amino acids. The germline V gene encodes CDR1 LNHDA and CDR2 SQIVND (reference sequence). CDR3 in DNA: TGTGCCAGTAGTACAGGGACCCCTGGAACCGGGGAGCTGTTTTTT. Protein: CASSTGTPGTGELFF.

This clone appeared a few times. The V call is TRBV5-1, the J call TRBJ1-2; D is possibly TRBD1 (5 bases). The germline V gene encodes CDR1 SGHRS and CDR2 YFSETQ. The CDR3 sequence is 14 residues long. With 5 bases removed from V and 3 bases from J, the gap between germline ends came to 14 bases. CDR3 sequence: CASSPMGRDYGYTF. CDR3 nucleotide sequence: TGCGCCAGCAGTCCCATGGGCAGGGACTATGGCTACACCTTC. Full variable domain (missing parts from reference TRBV5-1 and TRBJ1-2): KAGVTQTPRYLIKTRGQQVTLSCSPISGHRSVSWYQQTPGQGLQFLFEYFSETQRNKGNFPGRFSGRQFSNSRSEMNVSTLELGDSALYLCASSPMGRDYGYTFGSGTRLTVV.

The chain employs TRBV29-1 and TRBJ2-5, with a possible D match to TRBD2 (6 bases). V dropped 6 bases and J dropped 4 bases, with 15 bases sitting between them. This CDR3 has 13 residues. The germline CDR1 and CDR2 sequences are SQVTM and ANQGSEA. CDR3 bases: TGCAGCGTCCAGCAGGGAGGAGCAGAGACCCAGTACTTC. Amino acids: CSVQQGGAETQYF.

CDR3 residues: CASSETGQETQYF. The CDR3, as DNA: TGTGCCAGCAGTGAAACAGGCCAAGAGACCCAGTACTTC. This chain links TRBV2 with TRBJ2-5, with a weak D call TRBD1 (5 bases). The CDR3 spans 13 residues. Trimming took 2 bases from V and 1 from J, leaving 5 bases between them. Germline V gene data show CDR1 as SNHLY and CDR2 as FYNNEI.

The rearrangement uses TRBV30 and TRBJ1-5; 10 nucleotides agree with TRBD1. J gave up 5 bases and V 8 bases, and 12 bases lay outside the gene matches. The CDR3 totals 15 residues. Germline-derived CDR1 and CDR2 are GTSNPN and SVGIG (reference sequence). CDR3 sequence (DNA): TGTGCCCCCCCGGACAGGGGGTTGGGGGATCAGCCCCAGCATTTT. Translation: CAPPDRGLGDQPQHF.

In nucleotides, the CDR3 is TGTGCCAGCAGCTTAGACGCCCAACATCCCTACACTGAAGCTTTCTTT. Translating gives CASSLDAQHPYTEAFF. This chain connects TRBV11-1 to TRBJ1-1; D is unresolved. Trimming took off 1 base at V and 3 bases at J, with 15 bases between the two ends. The CDR3 is made up of 16 amino acids. Germline V CDR1 and CDR2: SGHAT, FQDESV (reference sequence).

The chain employs TRBV7-3 and TRBJ2-2; D possibly corresponds to TRBD2 (6 bases). The CDR3 extends over 15 amino acids. Trimming took 3 bases from V and 4 from J, leaving 12 bases between them. Germline V CDR1 and CDR2: SGHTA, FQGTGA. CDR3 nucleotides: TGTGCCAGCAGCTTCGGGCTGGGAGGCACCGGGGAGCTGTTTTTT. Its protein product is CASSFGLGGTGELFF.

This rearrangement joins TRBV11-2 to TRBJ2-7, with 7 bases that match TRBD1. From germline, CDR1 is SGHAT and CDR2 FQNNGV. CDR3 length: 16 residues. The J segment lost 4 bases and the V segment lost 0 bases, leaving 9 bases of the junction unmatched. The CDR3 DNA reads TGTGCCAGCAGCTTAGAATTAAGGGGGCTCGAATACGAGCAGTACGTC. It codes for CASSLELRGLEYEQYV.

The chain links TRBV5-8 to TRBJ2-2; D tentatively reads TRBD1 or TRBD2 (6 bases each). V lost 1 base to trimming and J lost 5 bases, with 9 bases between them. Germline V CDR1 and CDR2: SGHTS, YDEGEE. This CDR3 is 14 amino acids long. The CDR3 DNA sequence: TGTGCCAGCAGCTTGAGGAGGGGGACCGGGGAGCTGTTTTTT. It translates to CASSLRRGTGELFF.

The chain couples TRBV30 to TRBJ2-2; the D gene is possibly TRBD2 (5 bases). The CDR3 loop spans 16 amino acids. Germline CDR1 is GTSNPN and CDR2 is SVGIG (reference sequence). Trimming left V 3 bases short and J 4 bases short, with 18 bases between. DNA of the CDR3: TGTGCCTGGAGCGGGAATTCCCTTCGGTTCACCGGGGAGCTGTTTTTT. Protein sequence: CAWSGNSLRFTGELFF.

By share of the sample, this clone is large. The chain employs TRBV27 and TRBJ2-1, with D tentatively TRBD2 (5 bases). Per the germline V gene, CDR1 is MNHEY and CDR2 is SMNVEV (reference sequence). Trimming removed 9 bases at V and 8 bases at J, with 17 bases between. This CDR3 has 13 residues. The CDR3 bases are TGTGCCAGTGGCCCTACTAGAGGCGATGAGCAGTTCTTC. Translation gives CASGPTRGDEQFF.

The chain carries TRBV7-8 and TRBJ1-5; D possibly corresponds to TRBD1 (6 bases). From germline, CDR1 is SGHVS and CDR2 FQNEAQ. This CDR3 is 15 amino acids long. V shed 4 bases and J shed 7 bases, with 17 bases lying between them. The CDR3 coding sequence is TGTGCCAGCAGCTCCACCGCAGGGGTTGAGCAGCCCCAGCATTTT. Protein product: CASSSTAGVEQPQHF.

The table lists this clone with a count of one. The V and J genes are TRBV11-2 and TRBJ2-1, with 8 bases identical to TRBD2. This CDR3 spans 15 amino acids. The ends lost 5 bases at V and 7 bases at J; junction bases unmatched: 10. From germline, CDR1 is SGHAT and CDR2 FQNNGV. The CDR3 loop reads CASSRAGAQGNEQFF. CDR3 nucleotide sequence: TGTGCCAGCAGCCGAGCGGGGGCGCAAGGTAATGAGCAGTTCTTC. The full variable domain, rest sourced from reference TRBV11-2 and TRBJ2-1, is EAGVAQSPRYKIIEKRQSVAFWCNPISGHATLYWYQQILGQGPKLLIQFQNNGVVDDSQLPKDRFSAERLKGVDSTLKIQPAKLEDSAVYLCASSRAGAQGNEQFFGPGTRLTVL.

V gene TRBV4-1 combines with J gene TRBJ1-1; a possible D gene is TRBD1 (5 bases). The CDR3 is 16 amino acids. Trimming took 0 bases from V and 2 from J, leaving 13 bases between them. CDR1 is MGHRA, CDR2 YSYEKL, per germline. The CDR3 sequence is CASSQEWGNRNTEAFF. CDR3 sequence (DNA): TGCGCCAGCAGCCAAGAATGGGGGAACAGAAACACTGAAGCTTTCTTT.